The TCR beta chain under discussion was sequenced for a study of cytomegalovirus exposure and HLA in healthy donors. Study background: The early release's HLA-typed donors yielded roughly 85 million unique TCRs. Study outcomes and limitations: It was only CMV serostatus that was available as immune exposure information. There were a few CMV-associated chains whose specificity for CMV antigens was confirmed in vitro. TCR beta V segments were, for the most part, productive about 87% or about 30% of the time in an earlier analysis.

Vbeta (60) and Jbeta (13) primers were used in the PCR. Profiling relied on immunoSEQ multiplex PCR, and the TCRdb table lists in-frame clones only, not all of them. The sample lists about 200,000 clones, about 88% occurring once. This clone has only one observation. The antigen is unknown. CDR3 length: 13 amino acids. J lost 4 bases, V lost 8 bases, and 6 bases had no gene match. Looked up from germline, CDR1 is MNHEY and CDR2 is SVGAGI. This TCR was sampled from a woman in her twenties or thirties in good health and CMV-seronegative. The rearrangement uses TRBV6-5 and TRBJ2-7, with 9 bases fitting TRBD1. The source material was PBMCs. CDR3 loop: CASGRDREYEQYF. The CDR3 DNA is TGTGCCAGCGGGAGGGACAGGGAGTACGAGCAGTACTTC.